Included here is one T cell receptor beta chain sequence, with context. This entry comes from a study of blood T cell repertoires in COVID-19. For the study at large: Sites across the United States, Italy and Spain contributed samples from acute and convalescent COVID-19. Sample material is recorded as cDNA or gDNA derived from T cells, B-cell-depleted T cells, or PBMCs.

Original methodology: Estimates of nucleated cell counts were drawn from the amplification of reference gene primers. Clones were sequenced by immunoSEQ multiplex PCR, and TCRdb holds only the in-frame ones, with some missing. The V and J calls and clone size come from that table; D and trimming were worked out from the DNA. The repertoire holds 150,000 or so clones, around four fifths seen once, with under 3% in the top ten. J lost 3 bases, V lost 1 base, and 6 bases had no gene match. This CDR3 spans 17 amino acids. Germline V gives CDR1 LGHNA, CDR2 YNFKEQ. Sequencing was carried out using peripheral blood. The TCR originated in a woman between 40 and 55 years old with active or convalescent COVID-19. This chain connects TRBV4-2 to TRBJ2-1; 10 bases align to TRBD2. CDR3 loop: CASSQALGLADYNEQFF. For the CDR3, the DNA is TGTGCCAGCAGCCAAGCCCTTGGACTAGCGGACTACAATGAGCAGTTCTTC.